This TCR beta chain was documented in a study of Graves' ophthalmopathy and Graves' hyperthyroidism. Study-wide context: Where ophthalmopathy was absent within 18 months of follow-up, hyperthyroidism was stable.

CDR3 regions of TCR beta were amplified from RNA transcripts. First-round RT-PCR employed HTBI primers, with a second-round multiplex PCR after it. TCRdb ran MiXCR on the multiplex PCR reads and lists one entry per CDR3 protein. The data contain some 1.1 million distinct CDR3 sequences, 35% to 40% of them singletons. The receptor was derived from an adult man with Graves' hyperthyroidism. Sample: peripheral blood or thyroid tissue (not recorded which).

This CDR3 is CSARAPGSGWGFYEQYF. In DNA, the CDR3 is TGCAGTGCTAGAGCCCCGGGGAGCGGCTGGGGTTTCTACGAGCAGTACTTC. This sequence joins TRBV20-1 and TRBJ2-7; TRBD2 is a possible D gene (5 bases). Per the germline V gene, CDR1 is DFQATT and CDR2 is SNEGSKA (reference sequence). The CDR3 is 17 amino acids. V was shortened by 1 base and J by 3 bases, with 22 bases between the two germline ends.